The 26 T cell receptor beta chains below all came from one sample that was sequenced in a study of ipilimumab plus nivolumab after autologous stem cell transplantation. The table came from immunoSEQ multiplex PCR; TCRdb's copy has only in-frame clones and leaves some out. The sample has about 22,000 clones, more than 60% seen once. The specimen comprised PBMCs, sampled in a trial of ipilimumab plus nivolumab as post-transplant consolidation. Source of these receptors: a male donor with diffuse large B-cell lymphoma.

This rearrangement joins TRBV28 to TRBJ2-2, with 8 positions matching TRBD1. J gave up 4 bases and V 6 bases, and 7 bases lay outside the gene matches. This CDR3 is 15 amino acids long. CDR1 and CDR2 (germline): MDHEN, SYDVKM. The CDR3 DNA follows: TGTGCCAGCAGACCACGAGACAGGGGCACCGGGGAGCTGTTTTTT. Translating it yields CASRPRDRGTGELFF.

This clone was counted between two and nine times. The junction shows a germline mismatch at one end, possibly a read error. The CDR3 DNA reads TGTGCCAGCAGCTGGACTAGGAACGCTGAAGCTTTCTTT. It translates to CASSWTRNAEAFF. This chain links TRBV7-9 with TRBJ1-1; D gene uncertain. From germline, CDR1 is SEHNR and CDR2 FQNEAQ (reference sequence). The CDR3 consists of 13 residues.

J is TRBJ1-5 and V is TRBV6-1; no clear D gene. The length of the CDR3 is 13 residues. V lost 3 bases to trimming and J lost 5 bases, with 8 bases between them. Per germline, CDR1 MNHNS and CDR2 SASEGT. The DNA for the CDR3 is TGTGCCAGCAGTGAGGTCTACGATCAGCCCCAGCATTTT. Its protein product is CASSEVYDQPQHF.

The rearrangement uses TRBV10-1 and TRBJ2-7; 12 nucleotides agree with TRBD2. With 6 bases clipped from V and 7 bases from J, the junction kept 7 bases outside the gene matches. The CDR3 is 14 residues long. Germline V CDR1 and CDR2: WNHNN, SYGVQD (reference sequence). The CDR3, as DNA: TGCGCCAGCAGAACTAGCGGGGGGCTTGGAGAGCAGTACTTC. Amino acids: CASRTSGGLGEQYF.

V is TRBV7-2 and J is TRBJ2-3; D gene unclear. Germline V lookup: CDR1 SGHTA, CDR2 FQGNSA. This CDR3 spans 13 amino acids. V lost 3 bases and J lost 4, with 8 bases in between. CDR3 nucleotide sequence: TGTGCCAGCAGCTTTTACCGCGCAGATACGCAGTATTTT. Translation gives CASSFYRADTQYF.

The chain recombines TRBV27 with TRBJ1-6, with TRBD1 matching over 7 bases. This CDR3 has 14 residues. Germline-derived CDR1 and CDR2 are MNHEY and SMNVEV (reference sequence). After removal of 6 bases from V and 10 bases from J, the junction contained 9 bases not matched to a gene. CDR3 nucleotides: TGTGCCAGCAGGCGCACAGGGGAGTGGTCACCCCTCCACTTT. It is translated as CASRRTGEWSPLHF.

The chain recombines TRBV19 with TRBJ1-6; 7 bases agree with TRBD1. Germline assignment: CDR1 LNHDA and CDR2 SQIVND (reference sequence). The junction had 10 bases not matched to a gene; V was cut back by 7 bases and J by 7 bases. The length of the CDR3 is 15 residues. For the CDR3, the DNA is TGTGCCAGTAACGATCGACAGGGAGGGAATTCACCCCTCCACTTT. Translated, it gives CASNDRQGGNSPLHF.

V and J are TRBV30 and TRBJ2-3; TRBD1 agrees at 7 bases. Per the germline V gene, CDR1 is GTSNPN and CDR2 is SVGIG (reference sequence). There are 12 residues in the CDR3. V lost 2 bases and J lost 13; bases outside the gene matches: 9. The CDR3 reads CAWSLVGTVEYF. In nucleotides, the CDR3 is TGTGCCTGGAGTCTGGTCGGGACAGTTGAGTATTTT.

This clone came up a few times. The V call is TRBV28, the J call TRBJ1-6, with TRBD1 as a possible D gene (5 bases). Trimming shortened V by 11 bases and J by 0 bases, and 14 bases separated the two germline ends. The CDR3 has 15 amino acids. Germline lookup yields CDR1 MDHEN and CDR2 SYDVKM. Here the CDR3 DNA reads TGTGCCTCTCGCGGGGCGAGCTCCTATAATTCACCCCTCCACTTT. Translated: CASRGASSYNSPLHF.

This chain uses TRBV19 with TRBJ1-1, with D perhaps matching TRBD1 (5 bases). V was pared by 6 bases and J by 0 bases, with 14 bases between. Germline assignment: CDR1 LNHDA and CDR2 SQIVND (reference sequence). The CDR3 loop spans 15 amino acids. CDR3 DNA sequence: TGTGCCAGTAGATCCATCGGGACGGTGAACACTGAAGCTTTCTTT. It codes for CASRSIGTVNTEAFF.

This CDR3 reads CASSLTSGANVLTF. For the CDR3, the DNA is TGTGCCAGCAGCTTAACGTCCGGGGCCAACGTCCTGACTTTC. The rearrangement uses TRBV7-3 and TRBJ2-6; D is undetermined. The CDR3 totals 14 residues. V lost 0 bases to trimming and J lost 4 bases, with 4 bases between them. The germline gives CDR1 SGHTA, CDR2 FQGTGA.

The chain couples TRBV10-2 to TRBJ2-3; the D gene could be TRBD1 or TRBD2 (5 bases each). CDR3 size: 14 residues. In germline, CDR1 is WSHSY, CDR2 SAAADI. Trimming cost V 8 bases and J 5 bases, with 17 bases left between them. The CDR3 DNA is TGCGCCAGCTACTTGAGGGGCGGTGGAGATACGCAGTATTTT. Protein sequence: CASYLRGGGDTQYF.

The chain is built from TRBV6-1 and TRBJ1-1, with unresolved D. The CDR3 has 11 residues. Between the trimmed V and J ends, which lost 3 bases and 8 bases, there was a span of 7 bases. Germline assignment: CDR1 MNHNS and CDR2 SASEGT. In DNA form, the CDR3 reads TGTGCCAGCAGTGAGGGCAGGGAAGCTTTCTTT. It codes for CASSEGREAFF.

This clone turned up a few times. The rearrangement joins TRBV2 to TRBJ2-3; 7 bases map to TRBD1. The length of the CDR3 is 14 residues. Per the germline V gene, CDR1 is SNHLY and CDR2 is FYNNEI. Trimming removed 5 bases from V and 12 bases from J; junction bases left unmatched: 14. The CDR3 reads CASSPPRLQGTQYF. DNA for the CDR3: TGTGCCAGCAGTCCCCCCCGTCTACAGGGGACCCAGTATTTT. Full variable domain (missing parts from reference TRBV2 and TRBJ2-3): EPEVTQTPSHQVTQMGQEVILRCVPISNHLYFYWYRQILGQKVEFLVSFYNNEISEKSEIFDDQFSVERPDGSNFTLKIRSTKLEDSAMYFCASSPPRLQGTQYFGPGTRLTVL.

This rearrangement joins TRBV5-1 to TRBJ2-3; 15 bases align to TRBD2. The CDR3 covers 19 residues. J gave up 1 base and V 2 bases, and 8 bases lay outside the gene matches. CDR1 and CDR2 from the germline V gene are SGHRS and YFSETQ. In DNA form, the CDR3 reads TGCGCCAGCAGCTTACGGACTAGCGGGGGGGCCTCGGGCACAGATACGCAGTATTTT. It specifies CASSLRTSGGASGTDTQYF.

The sample holds a few counts of this clone. The rearrangement links TRBV7-6 to TRBJ2-5; a possible D gene is TRBD1 (6 bases). The CDR3 consists of 15 residues. Germline V gene sequence: CDR1 SGHVS, CDR2 FNYEAQ. V lost 4 bases to trimming and J lost 5 bases, with 17 bases between them. The CDR3 DNA is TGTGCCAGCAGCTCCTCCCCACAGGGTACGGAGACCCAGTACTTC. Translated, it gives CASSSSPQGTETQYF.

The chain has TRBV7-2 and TRBJ1-1; D possibly corresponds to TRBD1 (5 bases). The CDR3 runs 15 residues. The germline V gene has CDR1 SGHTA and CDR2 FQGNSA. The V end lost 6 bases, the J end lost 1 base, and 15 bases lay between the germline ends. The CDR3 reads CASSYLGGANTEAFF. The CDR3 DNA is TGTGCCAGCAGTTACCTAGGAGGGGCGAACACTGAAGCTTTCTTT.

This clone was picked up a small number of times. The gene calls are TRBV6-5 and TRBJ1-2, with unresolved D. Germline CDR1 reads MNHEY; CDR2 reads SVGAGI. V dropped 10 bases and J dropped 9 bases, with 18 bases sitting between them. The CDR3 extends over 12 amino acids. The CDR3 loop reads CATLEDGGCYTF. The CDR3 nucleotides read TGTGCCACTCTAGAGGATGGCGGATGCTACACCTTC.

This clone was recorded a few times. This chain links TRBV2 with TRBJ1-4; D gene unclear. CDR3 size: 12 residues. Germline V lookup: CDR1 SNHLY, CDR2 FYNNEI. Between the trimmed V and J ends, which lost 8 bases and 8 bases, there was a span of 12 bases. The CDR3: CASAVLKEKLFF. The CDR3 bases are TGTGCCAGCGCGGTGTTGAAGGAAAAACTGTTTTTT.

This clone was seen more than once but under ten times. CDR3 bases: TGTGCCAGCGCTGGGTACTACGAGCAGTACTTC. Translation gives CASAGYYEQYF. The chain has TRBV2 and TRBJ2-7; D unclear. Trimming removed 8 bases from V and 3 bases from J, with 8 bases in between. The germline gives CDR1 SNHLY, CDR2 FYNNEI. The CDR3 consists of 11 residues.

V is TRBV19 and J is TRBJ2-5; 9 bases agree with TRBD2. J was trimmed by 5 bases and V by 6 bases; bases with no gene match: 10. This CDR3 has 15 amino acids. Germline CDR1 reads LNHDA; CDR2 reads SQIVND (reference sequence). The CDR3 sequence is CASRKSGGSQETQYF. The DNA of the CDR3 is TGTGCCAGTAGGAAAAGCGGGGGGTCTCAGGAGACCCAGTACTTC.

V and J are TRBV7-9 and TRBJ2-5, with D possibly TRBD2 on 6 matching bases. Trimming left V 2 bases short and J 5 bases short, with 24 bases between. Germline-derived CDR1 and CDR2 are SEHNR and FQNEAQ (reference sequence). The CDR3 is 18 amino acids. CDR3 bases: TGTGCCAGCAGCTTATCAGCCCCCTTGACATGGGGAGGTGAGACCCAGTACTTC. It encodes CASSLSAPLTWGGETQYF.

The chain couples TRBV7-9 to TRBJ2-3; D possibly corresponds to TRBD2 (6 bases). The CDR3 sequence is 14 residues long. The germline gives CDR1 SEHNR, CDR2 FQNEAQ (reference sequence). With 5 bases removed from V and 5 bases from J, the gap between germline ends came to 14 bases. The CDR3 here is CASSAGPTGDTQYF. The CDR3 DNA reads as TGTGCCAGCAGCGCGGGACCCACCGGAGATACGCAGTATTTT.

In this sample, this clone turned up a few times. This chain connects TRBV7-9 to TRBJ1-6; no clear D. CDR1 is SEHNR, CDR2 FQNEAQ, per germline (reference sequence). V shed 2 bases and J shed 12 bases, with 14 bases lying between them. CDR3 length: 14 amino acids. The CDR3 nucleotides are TGTGCCAGCAGCTTAAATGTAGGAATCGGACCCCTCCACTTT. Its translation is CASSLNVGIGPLHF.

The chain couples TRBV5-1 to TRBJ2-3; D is undetermined. Trimming removed 0 bases at V and 0 bases at J, with 8 bases between. Germline assignment: CDR1 SGHRS and CDR2 YFSETQ. The CDR3 is made up of 15 amino acids. This chain's CDR3 is CASSLALVSTDTQYF. The CDR3 DNA reads as TGCGCCAGCAGCTTGGCTCTAGTAAGCACAGATACGCAGTATTTT.

The CDR3 here is CASSRGTSGGFTDTQYF. CDR3 DNA sequence: TGTGCCAGCAGCCGAGGGACTAGCGGGGGATTCACAGATACGCAGTATTTT. This chain uses TRBV4-2 with TRBJ2-3, with 14 nucleotides matching TRBD2. Per the germline V gene, CDR1 is LGHNA and CDR2 is YNFKEQ. The ends lost 4 bases at V and 2 bases at J; junction bases unmatched: 5. This CDR3 is built from 17 residues.